The 26 T cell receptor beta chains reported below all come from one sample, sequenced in a study of Ad26.COV2.S vaccination and SARS-CoV-2 variants. Treatment described: roughly 20 received Ad26.COV2.S at low or high dose, single or two shots; about 5 received placebo; per-sample allocation not given. It was on day 63 after the first vaccine or placebo injection that samples were taken. Repertoires were generated with immunoSEQ multiplex PCR, while TCRdb's copy carries only in-frame clones and drops some. The table includes approximately 410,000 clones, approximately 90% detected once. The material was peripheral blood, obtained in a trial of Ad26.COV2.S vaccine versus placebo. These receptors originate from a person between 18 and 59 years old who received the Ad26.COV2.S COVID-19 vaccine or a placebo.

The J gene is TRBJ1-2, the V gene TRBV3-1 (or the pseudogene TRBV3-2); D not certain. CDR1 and CDR2 (germline): LGHDT, YNNKEL (reference sequence). This CDR3 spans 13 amino acids. Trimming stripped 1 base from V and 3 bases from J, with 6 bases between. The CDR3 DNA is TGTGCCAGCAGCCAAGCCTCCCACTATGGCTACACCTTC. It specifies CASSQASHYGYTF.

The DNA for the CDR3 is TGTGCCAGTAGTATAGTAAGGCATAACTATGGCTACACCTTC. It codes for CASSIVRHNYGYTF. The chain joins TRBV19 to TRBJ1-2; D remains ambiguous. Trimming took off 1 base at V and 1 base at J, with 7 bases between the two ends. CDR1 LNHDA and CDR2 SQIVND come from the germline V gene (reference sequence). This CDR3 spans 14 amino acids.

The chain employs TRBV6-2 or TRBV6-3 and TRBJ1-6; the D is unclear. This CDR3 is built from 15 residues. CDR1 and CDR2 from the germline V gene are MNHEY and SVGEGT. Trimming shortened V by 2 bases and J by 1 base, and 6 bases separated the two germline ends. The chain's CDR3 is CASSYRISYNSPLHF. DNA for the CDR3: TGTGCCAGCAGTTACAGGATTTCCTATAATTCACCCCTCCACTTT.

The rearrangement links TRBV15 to TRBJ2-5, with 10 bases matching TRBD2. CDR1 is LNHNV and CDR2 is YYDKDF in the germline V gene (reference sequence). With 1 base clipped from V and 3 bases from J, the junction kept 11 bases outside the gene matches. The length of the CDR3 is 18 residues. CDR3 in DNA: TGTGCCACCAGCAGAGTGGGTAGCGGGGGGCTAAGAGAAGAGACCCAGTACTTC. Encoded protein: CATSRVGSGGLREETQYF.

The chain links TRBV6-6 to TRBJ1-4, with D perhaps matching TRBD1 (5 bases). Trimming took 0 bases from V and 5 from J, leaving 10 bases between them. Per the germline V gene, CDR1 is MNHNY and CDR2 is SVGAGI (reference sequence). CDR3 length: 15 residues. In DNA, the CDR3 is TGTGCCAGCAGTTACTCCACCCGGGGGAATGAAAAACTGTTTTTT. Protein: CASSYSTRGNEKLFF.

The chain recombines TRBV6-5 with TRBJ1-1; D is undetermined. This CDR3 region has 14 residues. Germline V gives CDR1 MNHEY, CDR2 SVGAGI. Trimming took off 5 bases at V and 0 bases at J, with 10 bases between the two ends. In DNA, the CDR3 is TGTGCCAGCAGTCCGAGGGCACTGAACACTGAAGCTTTCTTT. Encoded protein: CASSPRALNTEAFF.

The J gene is TRBJ1-6, the V gene TRBV4-3, with unresolved D. Trimming removed 1 base from V and 5 bases from J, with 9 bases in between. CDR1 and CDR2 (germline): LGHNA, YSLEER. The CDR3 runs to 15 residues. CDR3 protein: CASSQGRTNNSPLHF. CDR3 DNA sequence: TGCGCCAGCAGCCAAGGCAGGACGAATAATTCACCCCTCCACTTT.

The chain has TRBV6-5 and TRBJ1-5, with TRBD1 as a possible D gene (5 bases). Trimming left V 4 bases short and J 0 bases short, with 10 bases between. CDR1 is MNHEY and CDR2 is SVGAGI in the germline V gene. This CDR3 has 15 residues. The CDR3 bases are TGTGCCAGCAGTTCGGGACGGTCTAGCAATCAGCCCCAGCATTTT. Translating gives CASSSGRSSNQPQHF.

The rearrangement joins TRBV6-5 to TRBJ2-3; the D is unclear. This CDR3 comprises 16 residues. The germline CDR1 and CDR2 sequences are MNHEY and SVGAGI. Trimming left V 0 bases short and J 4 bases short, with 14 bases between. The CDR3 DNA reads as TGTGCCAGCAGTTACTCCCCCAACTGGGCGGCAGATACGCAGTATTTT. It codes for CASSYSPNWAADTQYF.

The chain carries TRBV5-4 and TRBJ2-7, with D possibly being TRBD2 (6 bases). CDR1 is SGHNT, CDR2 YYREEE, per germline (reference sequence). This CDR3 contains 15 residues. The ends were cut back, 4 bases at V and 7 bases at J, with 21 bases in the middle. Written as DNA, the CDR3 is TGTGCCAGCAGCCCCGGGAGTACGGGGCGGGGAGAGCAGTACTTC. Amino acid sequence: CASSPGSTGRGEQYF.

This sequence joins TRBV6-5 and TRBJ1-2; the match to TRBD1 covers 11 bases. In germline, CDR1 is MNHEY, CDR2 SVGAGI. The CDR3 contains 15 residues. V lost 6 bases and J lost 5; bases outside the gene matches: 8. CDR3: CASRYPRDRGYGYTF. DNA for the CDR3: TGTGCCAGCAGATACCCCCGGGACAGGGGGTATGGCTACACCTTC.

The genes are TRBV5-1 and TRBJ2-7; 8 bases match TRBD1. Looked up from germline, CDR1 is SGHRS and CDR2 is YFSETQ. J gave up 1 base and V 2 bases, and 5 bases lay outside the gene matches. The CDR3 consists of 15 residues. CDR3: CASSLGQGLSYEQYF. CDR3 nucleotides: TGCGCCAGCAGCTTAGGACAGGGTCTATCCTACGAGCAGTACTTC.

V and J are TRBV7-2 and TRBJ2-1; 15 bases map to TRBD2. The CDR3 sequence is 18 residues long. V lost 3 bases, J lost 6 bases, and 9 bases stayed unmatched. Germline V gene sequence: CDR1 SGHTA, CDR2 FQGNSA. CDR3 bases: TGTGCCAGCAGCTTCGGACTAGCGGGGGGGCCGAATTCCAATGAGCAGTTCTTC. Its protein product is CASSFGLAGGPNSNEQFF.

Regarding this clone: Other nucleotide sequences from this sample produce the same CDR3. The chain has TRBV9 and TRBJ2-5, with D perhaps matching TRBD1 (5 bases). This CDR3 spans 14 amino acids. V lost 0 bases to trimming and J lost 3 bases, with 9 bases between them. From germline, CDR1 is SGDLS and CDR2 YYNGEE. The CDR3 DNA is TGTGCCAGCAGCGTAGGTGGGGCCAAAGAGACCCAGTACTTC. It translates to CASSVGGAKETQYF.

This chain connects TRBV10-3 to TRBJ1-2; TRBD1 matches at 10 bases. The CDR3 is 14 residues long. Per germline, CDR1 ENHRY and CDR2 SYGVKD. Trimming cost V 4 bases and J 4 bases; bases outside gene matches: 3. The DNA for the CDR3 is TGTGCCATCAGTGGAGGACAGGGGGGCTATGGCTACACCTTC. Translated: CAISGGQGGYGYTF.

V is TRBV11-2 and J is TRBJ2-1; 8 bases line up with TRBD1. CDR3 length: 16 amino acids. The V gene's germline CDR1 is SGHAT and CDR2 FQNNGV. With 1 base clipped from V and 4 bases from J, the junction kept 6 bases outside the gene matches. The CDR3 nucleotides are TGTGCCAGCAGCTTAGGGGCAGGGGGCGAGTACAATGAGCAGTTCTTC. Its translation: CASSLGAGGEYNEQFF. The full variable domain, with the rest looked up from reference TRBV11-2 and TRBJ2-1, is EAGVAQSPRYKIIEKRQSVAFWCNPISGHATLYWYQQILGQGPKLLIQFQNNGVVDDSQLPKDRFSAERLKGVDSTLKIQPAKLEDSAVYLCASSLGAGGEYNEQFFGPGTRLTVL.

For the CDR3, the DNA is TGTGCCAGCAGAGTGGACAGCTCCTACGAGCAGTACTTC. Protein sequence: CASRVDSSYEQYF. The chain couples TRBV5-4 to TRBJ2-7; tentatively, D is TRBD1 (6 bases). CDR1 SGHNT and CDR2 YYREEE come from the germline V gene (reference sequence). V was cut by 5 bases and J by 0 bases, with 9 bases left in between. The CDR3 runs to 13 residues. Full variable domain (missing parts from reference TRBV5-4 and TRBJ2-7): ETGVTQSPTHLIKTRGQQVTLRCSSQSGHNTVSWYQQALGQGPQFIFQYYREEENGRGNFPPRFSGLQFPNYSSELNVNALELDDSALYLCASRVDSSYEQYFGPGTRLTVT.

The chain combines TRBV10-3 with TRBJ2-3, with 8 bases matching TRBD1. The length of the CDR3 is 15 residues. CDR1 and CDR2 from the germline V gene are ENHRY and SYGVKD. The junction had 7 bases not matched to a gene; V was cut back by 2 bases and J by 6 bases. The CDR3 region has the DNA TGTGCCATCAGTGAGAGGACAGGGCTCGAGGATACGCAGTATTTT. Its translation is CAISERTGLEDTQYF.

The gene calls are TRBV6-1 and TRBJ2-7; D might be TRBD1 (5 bases). CDR3 length equals 15 residues. CDR1 is MNHNS and CDR2 is SASEGT in the germline V gene. V lost 0 bases and J lost 4, with 13 bases in between. The CDR3 sequence: CASSEADRRQYEQYF. CDR3 nucleotide sequence: TGTGCCAGCAGTGAAGCGGACCGAAGACAGTACGAGCAGTACTTC.

The J gene is TRBJ1-5, the V gene TRBV18; 7 bases agree with TRBD1. Germline assignment: CDR1 KGHSH and CDR2 LQKENI. The CDR3 sequence is 14 residues long. V shed 6 bases and J 4 bases; nucleotides not matched to a gene: 6. CDR3 region: CASSAGTANQPQHF. In nucleotides, the CDR3 is TGTGCCAGCTCCGCCGGGACAGCTAATCAGCCCCAGCATTTT.

The V gene is TRBV28, the J gene TRBJ2-4, with no clear D. Germline CDR1 and CDR2: MDHEN and SYDVKM. The ends were cut back, 5 bases at V and 1 base at J, with 24 bases in the middle. CDR3 length: 19 residues. CDR3 loop: CASSLSGLRIERAKNIQYF. The CDR3 DNA reads as TGTGCCAGCAGTCTTTCTGGGTTAAGAATCGAGCGTGCCAAAAACATTCAGTACTTC. The whole variable domain, filled in from reference TRBV28 and TRBJ2-4, reads DVKVTQSSRYLVKRTGEKVFLECVQDMDHENMFWYRQDPGLGLRLIYFSYDVKMKEKGDIPEGYSVSREKKERFSLILESASTNQTSMYLCASSLSGLRIERAKNIQYFGAGTRLSVL.

This rearrangement joins TRBV7-8 to TRBJ2-4; D is possibly TRBD1 or TRBD2 (7 bases each). The length of the CDR3 is 17 residues. Germline V gene data show CDR1 as SGHVS and CDR2 as FQNEAQ. V was pared by 1 base and J by 4 bases, with 17 bases between. The CDR3 DNA reads TGTGCCAGCAGCTTAGTTGGCCAGGGGGGGTCAAAAAACATTCAGTACTTC. It yields the protein CASSLVGQGGSKNIQYF.

This chain links TRBV6-7 with TRBJ2-2; D gene unclear. TRBV6-7 is treated as an ORF (open reading frame) with a function not yet certain. The CDR3 has 12 residues. V lost 10 bases to trimming and J lost 5 bases, with 11 bases between them. The CDR3, as DNA: TGTGCCACCCCTCTAGGGACCGGGGAGCTGTTTTTT. Its protein is CATPLGTGELFF.

V and J are TRBV3-1 (or the pseudogene TRBV3-2) and TRBJ2-5; no clear D gene. Germline values: CDR1 LGHDT, CDR2 YNNKEL (reference sequence). V was trimmed by 1 base and J by 2 bases, leaving 8 bases between them. CDR3 length: 14 amino acids. The CDR3 nucleotides read TGTGCCAGCAGCCAAGCGTCAGATCAAGAGACCCAGTACTTC. Its translation is CASSQASDQETQYF.

The genes are TRBV19 and TRBJ1-6, with D uncertain. Germline values: CDR1 LNHDA, CDR2 SQIVND (reference sequence). The CDR3 contains 14 residues. Between the trimmed V and J ends, which lost 3 bases and 5 bases, there was a span of 8 bases. Written as DNA, the CDR3 is TGTGCCAGTAGTATCCGGGAAAATAATTCACCCCTCCACTTT. Translation: CASSIRENNSPLHF. Supplemented by reference TRBV19 and TRBJ1-6, the full variable domain reads DGGITQSPKYLFRKEGQNVTLSCEQNLNHDAMYWYRQDPGQGLRLIYYSQIVNDFQKGDIAEGYSVSREKKESFPLTVTSAQKNPTAFYLCASSIRENNSPLHFGNGTRLTVT.

This chain connects TRBV3-1 (or the pseudogene TRBV3-2) to TRBJ2-1; perhaps TRBD2 as D (5 bases). The CDR3 is 21 amino acids. The V end was cut by 0 bases, the J end by 1 base, with 25 bases between. Germline loops: CDR1 LGHDT, CDR2 YNNKEL (reference sequence). CDR3 sequence reads: CASSQDSLLVWVTRSYNEQFF. CDR3 DNA: TGTGCCAGCAGCCAAGATTCATTACTAGTCTGGGTTACCAGGTCCTACAATGAGCAGTTCTTC.